The T cell receptor beta chain under discussion was sequenced for a study of cytomegalovirus exposure and HLA in healthy donors. Study findings and constraints: Later on, an analysis tied around 17,000 TCR beta sequences to HLA alleles at 0.05 false discovery rate.

Primers: 60 Vbeta forward and 13 Jbeta reverse. Produced via immunoSEQ multiplex PCR; TCRdb's table is partial and in-frame only. This sample yields around 180,000 clones, of which roughly 87% are seen a single time; about 0.24% belongs to the top ten. Germline CDR1 GTSNPN, CDR2 SVGIG (reference sequence). V lost 1 base to trimming and J lost 1 base, with 12 bases between them. The CDR3 length is 15 residues. Turning to this clone: Its specificity is unknown.

This TCR derives from a girl less than two years old in good health and CMV-seronegative. The chain uses TRBV30 and TRBJ2-3, with a weak D call TRBD2 (7 bases). Sample: PBMCs. CDR3 residues: CAWSGGGGGTDTQYF. The CDR3 DNA follows: TGTGCCTGGAGTGGGGGAGGGGGAGGCACAGATACGCAGTATTTT.